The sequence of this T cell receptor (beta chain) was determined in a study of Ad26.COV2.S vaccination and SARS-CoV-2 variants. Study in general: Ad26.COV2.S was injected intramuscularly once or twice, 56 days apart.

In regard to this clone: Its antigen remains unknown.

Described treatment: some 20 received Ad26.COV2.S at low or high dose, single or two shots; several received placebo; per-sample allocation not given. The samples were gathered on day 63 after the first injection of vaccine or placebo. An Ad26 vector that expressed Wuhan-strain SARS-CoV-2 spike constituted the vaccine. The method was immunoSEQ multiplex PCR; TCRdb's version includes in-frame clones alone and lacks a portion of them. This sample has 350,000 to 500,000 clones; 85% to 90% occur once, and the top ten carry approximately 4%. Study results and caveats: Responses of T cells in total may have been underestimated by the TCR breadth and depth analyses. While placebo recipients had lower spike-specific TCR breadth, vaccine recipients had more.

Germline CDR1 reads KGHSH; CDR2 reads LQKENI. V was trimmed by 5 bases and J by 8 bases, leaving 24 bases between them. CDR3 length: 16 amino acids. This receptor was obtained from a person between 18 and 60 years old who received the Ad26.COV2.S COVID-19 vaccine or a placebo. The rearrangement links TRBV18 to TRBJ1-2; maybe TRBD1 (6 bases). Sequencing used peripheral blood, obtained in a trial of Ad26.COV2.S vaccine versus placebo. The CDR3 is CASSSTGGQGIGGYTF. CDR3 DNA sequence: TGTGCCAGCTCATCCACGGGTGGCCAGGGGATAGGAGGCTACACCTTC.